The rows below give T cell receptor beta chains drawn from one sample of a study of monozygotic twins with inflammatory bowel disease. TCRdb reworked the 5' RACE reads into one entry per CDR3 protein, no DNA. Its listing shows approximately 150,000 distinct CDR3 sequences. Sequenced input: blood. These receptors all stem from a human donor with ulcerative colitis or Crohn's disease, or a healthy co-twin of an affected twin (not recorded which). CDR3s include the opening cysteine and the closing phenylalanine or tryptophan.

j_call v_call cdr3_aa
TRBJ1-2 TRBV2 CASGGVIHYGYTF
TRBJ1-2 TRBV5-1 CASSQRTSGAYGYTF
TRBJ2-6 TRBV11-1 CASSLAREIVQGSILGANVLTF
TRBJ1-5 TRBV12-3/TRBV12-4 CASSLGLSNQPQHF
TRBJ2-1 TRBV7-2 CASSLQLAGHNEQFF
TRBJ1-5 TRBV20-1 CSARAFDGNQPQHF
TRBJ2-7 TRBV11-2 CASSVGQGTSREQYF
TRBJ2-3 TRBV5-1 CASSSGPTDTQYF
TRBJ2-1 TRBV12-3/TRBV12-4 CASSYLAGGRGEQFF
TRBJ2-2 TRBV20-1 CSARDPGRRVTGELFF
TRBJ2-7 TRBV20-1 CSARDVGTGNYEQYF
TRBJ1-1 TRBV25-1 CASSEYGRTGEAFF
TRBJ2-1 TRBV20-1 CSASTGVSYNEQFF
TRBJ2-5 TRBV7-3 CASSPQAGGQETQYF